This is a list of T cell receptor beta chains from one sample in a study of blood T cell repertoires in COVID-19. Assay used: immunoSEQ multiplex PCR; TCRdb lists only in-frame clones, some missing. Among about 46,000 clones listed, around 87% were seen once. Sequencing was performed on peripheral blood. All receptors derive from a human donor in a cohort sampled during active COVID-19. The CDR3 runs from the conserved cysteine through the conserved F or W. Each record gives: CDR3 protein, clone size, D gene, V gene, J gene. D genes are given only for firm matches. Not all rows give a size; the values are once, few, many and, for expanded clones, a class.

CDR3aa: CAISDTGDEQYF; abundance: .; d_gene: TRBD1; v_gene: TRBV10-3; j_gene: TRBJ2-7
CDR3aa: CASSDLPKTDNYGYTF; abundance: .; d_gene: .; v_gene: TRBV2; j_gene: TRBJ1-2
CDR3aa: CASKDRVRTEAFF; abundance: few; d_gene: TRBD1; v_gene: TRBV27; j_gene: TRBJ1-1
CDR3aa: CASSLQGHYGYTF; abundance: .; d_gene: .; v_gene: TRBV7-8; j_gene: TRBJ1-2
CDR3aa: CASGTGVHGYTF; abundance: few; d_gene: TRBD1; v_gene: TRBV2; j_gene: TRBJ1-2
CDR3aa: CASSLAGKSYEQYF; abundance: .; d_gene: TRBD2; v_gene: TRBV9; j_gene: TRBJ2-7
CDR3aa: CASSPSRGVAYNEQFF; abundance: .; d_gene: .; v_gene: TRBV18; j_gene: TRBJ2-1
CDR3aa: CASSLGTGANYGYTF; abundance: .; d_gene: .; v_gene: TRBV13; j_gene: TRBJ1-2
CDR3aa: CASSTTGTSGRNEQFF; abundance: .; d_gene: TRBD2; v_gene: TRBV10-2; j_gene: TRBJ2-1
CDR3aa: CASSQGGTGVYEQYF; abundance: .; d_gene: TRBD1; v_gene: TRBV4-3; j_gene: TRBJ2-7
CDR3aa: CASSWGRGEKLFF; abundance: .; d_gene: .; v_gene: TRBV12-3/TRBV12-4; j_gene: TRBJ1-4
CDR3aa: CASSQNIRSNYEQYF; abundance: .; d_gene: .; v_gene: TRBV23-1; j_gene: TRBJ2-7
CDR3aa: CASSLVPGHGYTF; abundance: .; d_gene: .; v_gene: TRBV12-3/TRBV12-4; j_gene: TRBJ1-2
CDR3aa: CAISGPGTSGRDPYEQYF; abundance: .; d_gene: TRBD2; v_gene: TRBV10-3; j_gene: TRBJ2-7
CDR3aa: CASSLAERNTEAFF; abundance: .; d_gene: .; v_gene: TRBV28; j_gene: TRBJ1-1
CDR3aa: CASSGGQGSSYEQYF; abundance: once; d_gene: TRBD1; v_gene: TRBV5-1; j_gene: TRBJ2-7
CDR3aa: CASSLGAGTEAFF; abundance: .; d_gene: .; v_gene: TRBV7-2; j_gene: TRBJ1-1
CDR3aa: CASSRSNQPQHF; abundance: .; d_gene: .; v_gene: TRBV27; j_gene: TRBJ1-5
CDR3aa: CASSRRGMNTGELFF; abundance: .; d_gene: .; v_gene: TRBV13; j_gene: TRBJ2-2
CDR3aa: CASSAEQGTYEQYF; abundance: .; d_gene: .; v_gene: TRBV27; j_gene: TRBJ2-7
CDR3aa: CASSPREGHNTGELFF; abundance: .; d_gene: TRBD2; v_gene: TRBV18; j_gene: TRBJ2-2
CDR3aa: CASTDLLGDRAPYEQYF; abundance: .; d_gene: TRBD1; v_gene: TRBV7-8; j_gene: TRBJ2-7
CDR3aa: CASSFKGLNEQFF; abundance: few; d_gene: .; v_gene: TRBV12-3/TRBV12-4; j_gene: TRBJ2-1
CDR3aa: CASSLGAGYEQYF; abundance: .; d_gene: .; v_gene: TRBV11-3; j_gene: TRBJ2-7
CDR3aa: CASSRQGAGANVLTF; abundance: .; d_gene: TRBD1; v_gene: TRBV19; j_gene: TRBJ2-6
CDR3aa: CASSSTSGSTDTQYF; abundance: .; d_gene: TRBD2; v_gene: TRBV19; j_gene: TRBJ2-3
CDR3aa: CASSERETDTQYF; abundance: .; d_gene: TRBD2; v_gene: TRBV6-4; j_gene: TRBJ2-3
CDR3aa: CASSAQQANSPLHF; abundance: .; d_gene: .; v_gene: TRBV5-1; j_gene: TRBJ1-6
CDR3aa: CSVPGQGASSYEQYF; abundance: .; d_gene: TRBD1; v_gene: TRBV29-1; j_gene: TRBJ2-7
CDR3aa: CATSDLDSVQPQHF; abundance: .; d_gene: .; v_gene: TRBV24-1; j_gene: TRBJ1-5
CDR3aa: CASSLTGPGEYGYTF; abundance: once; d_gene: .; v_gene: TRBV27; j_gene: TRBJ1-2
CDR3aa: CASRGWDTYNEQFF; abundance: once; d_gene: .; v_gene: TRBV4-1; j_gene: TRBJ2-1
CDR3aa: CASSLPGQGGSSGGLTDTQYF; abundance: .; d_gene: TRBD2; v_gene: TRBV7-8; j_gene: TRBJ2-3
CDR3aa: CASSLGQGGYEQYF; abundance: once; d_gene: .; v_gene: TRBV27; j_gene: TRBJ2-7
CDR3aa: CASSVREGYGYTF; abundance: .; d_gene: .; v_gene: TRBV9; j_gene: TRBJ1-2
CDR3aa: CARETVNTEAFF; abundance: .; d_gene: .; v_gene: TRBV7-3; j_gene: TRBJ1-1
CDR3aa: CASSSPPGQLNEKLFF; abundance: .; d_gene: TRBD1; v_gene: TRBV7-2; j_gene: TRBJ1-4
CDR3aa: CASTPAKRTINSPLHF; abundance: .; d_gene: .; v_gene: TRBV27; j_gene: TRBJ1-6
CDR3aa: CASSYSRDRGGYTF; abundance: .; d_gene: TRBD1; v_gene: TRBV6-6; j_gene: TRBJ1-2
CDR3aa: CASSSTGGSEAFF; abundance: .; d_gene: TRBD1; v_gene: TRBV6-5; j_gene: TRBJ1-1
CDR3aa: CASGPPGTYGANVLTF; abundance: once; d_gene: .; v_gene: TRBV28; j_gene: TRBJ2-6
CDR3aa: CASSTRTGSSGANVLTF; abundance: .; d_gene: TRBD1; v_gene: TRBV19; j_gene: TRBJ2-6
CDR3aa: CASSHTYRGSTSEQYF; abundance: .; d_gene: TRBD1; v_gene: TRBV27; j_gene: TRBJ2-7
CDR3aa: CASSKASGAPQETQYF; abundance: .; d_gene: TRBD2; v_gene: TRBV5-1; j_gene: TRBJ2-5
CDR3aa: CASSALGGTYNEQFF; abundance: .; d_gene: .; v_gene: TRBV7-3; j_gene: TRBJ2-1
CDR3aa: CASSNDSRTHLWEQYF; abundance: once; d_gene: .; v_gene: TRBV6-2/TRBV6-3; j_gene: TRBJ2-7
CDR3aa: CASSPGQEWTEAFF; abundance: .; d_gene: TRBD1; v_gene: TRBV18; j_gene: TRBJ1-1
CDR3aa: CASSPGTVNQPQHF; abundance: .; d_gene: TRBD1; v_gene: TRBV27; j_gene: TRBJ1-5
CDR3aa: CASSLVQASYEQYF; abundance: .; d_gene: .; v_gene: TRBV5-1; j_gene: TRBJ2-7
CDR3aa: CASAGTGGGNTEAFF; abundance: .; d_gene: TRBD1; v_gene: TRBV2; j_gene: TRBJ1-1
CDR3aa: CASSQELARSTGELFF; abundance: .; d_gene: .; v_gene: TRBV7-2; j_gene: TRBJ2-2